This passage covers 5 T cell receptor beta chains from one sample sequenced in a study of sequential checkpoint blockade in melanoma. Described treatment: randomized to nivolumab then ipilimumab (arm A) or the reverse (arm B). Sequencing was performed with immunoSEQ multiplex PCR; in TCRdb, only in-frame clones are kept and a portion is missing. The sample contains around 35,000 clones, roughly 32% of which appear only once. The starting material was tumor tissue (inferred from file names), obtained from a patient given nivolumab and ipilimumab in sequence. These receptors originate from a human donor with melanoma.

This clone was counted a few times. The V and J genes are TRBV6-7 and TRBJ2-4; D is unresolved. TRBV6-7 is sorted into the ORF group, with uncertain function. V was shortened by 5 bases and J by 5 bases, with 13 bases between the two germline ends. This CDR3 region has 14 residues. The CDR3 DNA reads TGTGCCAGCAGTGAACTGGTACCAGAAAACATTCAGTACTTC. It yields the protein CASSELVPENIQYF.

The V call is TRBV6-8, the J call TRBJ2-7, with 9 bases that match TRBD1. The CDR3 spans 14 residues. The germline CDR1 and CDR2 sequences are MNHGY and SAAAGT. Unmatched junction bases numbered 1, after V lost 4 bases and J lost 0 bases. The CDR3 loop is CASSSDRGSYEQYF. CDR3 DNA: TGTGCCAGCAGTTCGGACAGGGGCTCCTACGAGCAGTACTTC.

In DNA form, the CDR3 reads TGTGCCAGCAGCTTAAGACAGGGTCCGGATACGCAGTATTTT. It specifies CASSLRQGPDTQYF. The V gene is TRBV11-3, the J gene TRBJ2-3; TRBD1 matches at 7 bases. This CDR3 has 14 amino acids. V trimming: 2 bases; J trimming: 6 bases; junction bases outside the gene matches: 5. Looked up from germline, CDR1 is SGHNT and CDR2 is YENEEA.

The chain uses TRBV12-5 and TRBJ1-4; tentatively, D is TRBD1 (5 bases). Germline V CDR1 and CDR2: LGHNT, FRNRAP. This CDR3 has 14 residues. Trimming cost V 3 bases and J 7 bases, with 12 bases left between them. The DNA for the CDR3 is TGTGCTAGTGGTTTAGGGACTGTAGGTGAAAAACTGTTTTTT. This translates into CASGLGTVGEKLFF.

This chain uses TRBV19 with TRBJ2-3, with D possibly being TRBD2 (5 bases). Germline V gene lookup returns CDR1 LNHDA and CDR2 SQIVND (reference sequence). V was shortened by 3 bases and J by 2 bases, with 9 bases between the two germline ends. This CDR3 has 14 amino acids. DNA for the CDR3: TGTGCCAGTAGTATGGGGAGTCCCACAGATACGCAGTATTTT. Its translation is CASSMGSPTDTQYF.